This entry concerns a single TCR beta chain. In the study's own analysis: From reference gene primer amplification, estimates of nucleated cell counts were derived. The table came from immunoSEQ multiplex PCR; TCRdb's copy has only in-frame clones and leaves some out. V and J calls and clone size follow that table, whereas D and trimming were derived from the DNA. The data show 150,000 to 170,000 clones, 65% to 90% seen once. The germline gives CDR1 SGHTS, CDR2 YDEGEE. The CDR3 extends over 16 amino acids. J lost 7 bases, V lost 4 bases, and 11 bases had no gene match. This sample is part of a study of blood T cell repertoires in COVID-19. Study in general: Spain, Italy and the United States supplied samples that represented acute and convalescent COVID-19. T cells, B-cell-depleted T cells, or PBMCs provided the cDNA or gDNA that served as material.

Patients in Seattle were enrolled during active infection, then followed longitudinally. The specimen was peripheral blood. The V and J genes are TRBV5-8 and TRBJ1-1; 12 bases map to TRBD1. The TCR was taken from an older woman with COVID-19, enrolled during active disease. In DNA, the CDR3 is TGTGCCAGCAGCCGCGGGACAGGGGGCGCGACAAGTGAAGCTTTCTTT. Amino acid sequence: CASSRGTGGATSEAFF. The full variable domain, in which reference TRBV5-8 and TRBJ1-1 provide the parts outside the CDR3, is EAGVTQSPTHLIKTRGQQATLRCSPISGHTSVYWYQQALGLGLQFLLWYDEGEERNRGNFPPRFSGRQFPNYSSELNVNALELEDSALYLCASSRGTGGATSEAFFGQGTRLTVV.